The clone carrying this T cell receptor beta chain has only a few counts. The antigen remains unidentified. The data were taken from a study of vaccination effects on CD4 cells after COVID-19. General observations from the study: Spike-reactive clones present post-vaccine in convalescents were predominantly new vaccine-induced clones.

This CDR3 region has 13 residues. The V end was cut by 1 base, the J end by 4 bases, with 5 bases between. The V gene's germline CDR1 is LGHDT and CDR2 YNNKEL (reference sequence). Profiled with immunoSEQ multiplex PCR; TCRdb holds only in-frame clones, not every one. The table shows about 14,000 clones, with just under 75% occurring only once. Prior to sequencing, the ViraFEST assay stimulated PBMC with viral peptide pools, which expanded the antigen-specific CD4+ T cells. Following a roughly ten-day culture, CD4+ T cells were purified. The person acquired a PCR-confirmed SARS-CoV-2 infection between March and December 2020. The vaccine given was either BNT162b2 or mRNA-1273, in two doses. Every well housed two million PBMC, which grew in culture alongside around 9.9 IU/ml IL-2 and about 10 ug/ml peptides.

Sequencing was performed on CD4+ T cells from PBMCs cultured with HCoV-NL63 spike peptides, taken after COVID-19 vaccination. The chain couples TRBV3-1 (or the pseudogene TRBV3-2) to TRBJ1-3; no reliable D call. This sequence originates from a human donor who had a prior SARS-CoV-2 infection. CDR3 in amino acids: CASSQVAGNTIYF. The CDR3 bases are TGTGCCAGCAGCCAAGTAGCGGGAAACACCATATATTTT.